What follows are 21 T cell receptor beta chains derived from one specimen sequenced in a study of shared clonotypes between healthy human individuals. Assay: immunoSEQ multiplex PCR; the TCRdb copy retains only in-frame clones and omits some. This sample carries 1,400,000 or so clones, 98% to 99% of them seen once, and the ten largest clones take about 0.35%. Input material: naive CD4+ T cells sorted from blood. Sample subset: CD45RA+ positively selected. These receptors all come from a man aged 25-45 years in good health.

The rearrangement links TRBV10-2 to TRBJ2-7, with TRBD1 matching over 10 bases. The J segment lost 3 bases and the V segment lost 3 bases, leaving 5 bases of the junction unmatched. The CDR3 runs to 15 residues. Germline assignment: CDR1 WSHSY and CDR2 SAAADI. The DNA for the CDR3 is TGCGCCAGCAGTGACTCAAGGGACAGGGGCTACGAGCAGTACTTC. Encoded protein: CASSDSRDRGYEQYF.

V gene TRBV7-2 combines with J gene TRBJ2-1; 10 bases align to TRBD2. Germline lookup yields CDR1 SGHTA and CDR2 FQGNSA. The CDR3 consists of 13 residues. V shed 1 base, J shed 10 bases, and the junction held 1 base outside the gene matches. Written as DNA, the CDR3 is TGTGCCAGCAGCTTAGTACTAGCGGGGGAGCAGTTCTTC. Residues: CASSLVLAGEQFF.

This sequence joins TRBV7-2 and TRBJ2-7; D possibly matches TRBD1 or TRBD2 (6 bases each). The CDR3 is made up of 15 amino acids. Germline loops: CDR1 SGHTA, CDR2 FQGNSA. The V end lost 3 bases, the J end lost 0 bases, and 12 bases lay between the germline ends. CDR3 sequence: CASSFGGPRSYEQYF. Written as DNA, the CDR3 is TGTGCCAGCAGCTTTGGGGGGCCACGCTCCTACGAGCAGTACTTC.

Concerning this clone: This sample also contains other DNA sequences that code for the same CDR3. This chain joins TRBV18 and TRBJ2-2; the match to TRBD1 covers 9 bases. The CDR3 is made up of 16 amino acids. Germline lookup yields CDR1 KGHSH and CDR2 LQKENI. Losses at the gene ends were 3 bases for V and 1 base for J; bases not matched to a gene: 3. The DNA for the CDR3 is TGTGCCAGCTCACCGCCGGGACAGGGGAACACCGGGGAGCTGTTTTTT. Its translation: CASSPPGQGNTGELFF.

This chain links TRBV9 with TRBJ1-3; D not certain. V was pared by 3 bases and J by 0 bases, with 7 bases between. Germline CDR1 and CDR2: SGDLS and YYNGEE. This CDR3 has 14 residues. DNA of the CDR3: TGTGCCAGCAGCGCCTTAGACTCTGGAAACACCATATATTTT. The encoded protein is CASSALDSGNTIYF.

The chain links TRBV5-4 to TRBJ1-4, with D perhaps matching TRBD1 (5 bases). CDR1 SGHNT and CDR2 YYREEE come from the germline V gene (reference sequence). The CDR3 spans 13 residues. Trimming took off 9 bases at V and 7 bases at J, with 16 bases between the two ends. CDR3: CATKSRDAEKLFF. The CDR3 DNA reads TGTGCCACTAAATCCAGGGACGCTGAAAAACTGTTTTTT.

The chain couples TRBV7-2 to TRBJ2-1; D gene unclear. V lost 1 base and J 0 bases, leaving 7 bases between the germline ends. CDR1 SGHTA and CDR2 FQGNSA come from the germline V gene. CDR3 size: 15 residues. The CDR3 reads CASSLGSVSYNEQFF. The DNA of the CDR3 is TGTGCCAGCAGCTTAGGCAGCGTCTCCTACAATGAGCAGTTCTTC.

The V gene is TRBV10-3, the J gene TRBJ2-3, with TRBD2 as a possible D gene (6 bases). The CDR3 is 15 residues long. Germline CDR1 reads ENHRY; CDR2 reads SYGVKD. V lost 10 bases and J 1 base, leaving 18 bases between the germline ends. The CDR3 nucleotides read TGTGCCACTCGCCTCACTTCGGGGGGCACAGATACGCAGTATTTT. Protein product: CATRLTSGGTDTQYF.

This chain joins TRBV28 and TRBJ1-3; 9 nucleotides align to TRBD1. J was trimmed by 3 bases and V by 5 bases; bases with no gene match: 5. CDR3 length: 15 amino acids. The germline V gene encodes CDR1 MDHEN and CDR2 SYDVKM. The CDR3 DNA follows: TGTGCCAGCAGTCCAACAGGGGGCTATGGAAACACCATATATTTT. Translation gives CASSPTGGYGNTIYF. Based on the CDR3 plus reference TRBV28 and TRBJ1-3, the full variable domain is DVKVTQSSRYLVKRTGEKVFLECVQDMDHENMFWYRQDPGLGLRLIYFSYDVKMKEKGDIPEGYSVSREKKERFSLILESASTNQTSMYLCASSPTGGYGNTIYFGEGSWLTVV.

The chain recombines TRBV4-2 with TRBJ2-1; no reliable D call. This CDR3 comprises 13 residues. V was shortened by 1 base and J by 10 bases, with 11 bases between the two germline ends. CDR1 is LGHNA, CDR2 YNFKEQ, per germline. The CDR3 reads CASSQAAVREQFF. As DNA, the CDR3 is TGTGCCAGCAGCCAAGCTGCAGTTCGGGAGCAGTTCTTC.

The CDR3 sequence: CASSPRQNTEAFF. The CDR3 DNA is TGTGCCAGCAGCCCCCGACAGAACACTGAAGCTTTCTTT. This chain uses TRBV9 with TRBJ1-1; no firm D call. CDR1 SGDLS and CDR2 YYNGEE come from the germline V gene. The CDR3 length is 13 residues. V was trimmed by 4 bases and J by 1 base, leaving 8 bases between them.

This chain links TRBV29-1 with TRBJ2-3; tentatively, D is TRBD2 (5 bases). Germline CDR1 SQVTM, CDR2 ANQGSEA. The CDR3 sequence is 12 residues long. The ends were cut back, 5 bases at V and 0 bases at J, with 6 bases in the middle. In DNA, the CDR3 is TGCAGCGTTTGGGAGAGCACAGATACGCAGTATTTT. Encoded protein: CSVWESTDTQYF.

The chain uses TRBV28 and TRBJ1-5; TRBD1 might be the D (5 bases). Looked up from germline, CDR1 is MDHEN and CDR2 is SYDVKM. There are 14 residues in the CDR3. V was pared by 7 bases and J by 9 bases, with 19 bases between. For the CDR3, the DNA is TGTGCCAGCACCGGGGACGCCTATCTTCGGCCCCAGCATTTT. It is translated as CASTGDAYLRPQHF.

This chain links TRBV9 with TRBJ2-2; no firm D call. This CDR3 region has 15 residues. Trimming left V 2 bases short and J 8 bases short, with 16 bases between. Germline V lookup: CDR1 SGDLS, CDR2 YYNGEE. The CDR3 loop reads CASSVGRSTTGELFF. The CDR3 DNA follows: TGTGCCAGCAGCGTCGGACGGAGCACCACGGGGGAGCTGTTTTTT.

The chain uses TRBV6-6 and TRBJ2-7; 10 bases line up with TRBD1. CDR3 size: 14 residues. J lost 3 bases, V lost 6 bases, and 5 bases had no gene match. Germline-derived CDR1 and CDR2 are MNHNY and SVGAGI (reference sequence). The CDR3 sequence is CASRGQGDGYEQYF. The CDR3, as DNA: TGTGCCAGCAGAGGACAGGGGGACGGCTACGAGCAGTACTTC.

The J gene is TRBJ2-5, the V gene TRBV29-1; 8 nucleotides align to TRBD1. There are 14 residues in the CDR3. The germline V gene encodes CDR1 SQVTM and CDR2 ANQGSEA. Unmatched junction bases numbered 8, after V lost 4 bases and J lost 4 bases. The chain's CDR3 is CSVGPTGGGETQYF. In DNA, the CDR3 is TGCAGCGTTGGTCCAACAGGGGGTGGAGAGACCCAGTACTTC.

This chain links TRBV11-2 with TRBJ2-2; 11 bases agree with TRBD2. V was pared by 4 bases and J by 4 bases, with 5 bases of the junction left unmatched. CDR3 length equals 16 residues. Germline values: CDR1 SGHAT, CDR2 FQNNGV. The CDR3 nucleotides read TGTGCCAGCAGCTCCCTAGCGGGAGGCACCACCGGGGAGCTGTTTTTT. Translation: CASSSLAGGTTGELFF. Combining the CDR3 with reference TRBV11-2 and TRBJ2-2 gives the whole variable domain EAGVAQSPRYKIIEKRQSVAFWCNPISGHATLYWYQQILGQGPKLLIQFQNNGVVDDSQLPKDRFSAERLKGVDSTLKIQPAKLEDSAVYLCASSSLAGGTTGELFFGEGSRLTVL.

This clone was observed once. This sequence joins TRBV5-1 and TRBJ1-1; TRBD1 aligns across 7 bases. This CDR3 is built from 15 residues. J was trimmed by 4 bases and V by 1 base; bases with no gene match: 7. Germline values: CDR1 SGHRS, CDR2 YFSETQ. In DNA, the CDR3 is TGCGCCAGCAGCTTGCCCACAGGGGTGGGCACTGAAGCTTTCTTT. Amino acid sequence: CASSLPTGVGTEAFF.

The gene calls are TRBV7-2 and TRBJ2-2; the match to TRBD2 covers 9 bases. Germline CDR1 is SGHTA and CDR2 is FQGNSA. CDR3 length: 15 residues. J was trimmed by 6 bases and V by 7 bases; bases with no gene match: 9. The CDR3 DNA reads TGTGCCAGCATGCCCGGGACTAGCTTCGCCGGGGAGCTGTTTTTT. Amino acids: CASMPGTSFAGELFF.

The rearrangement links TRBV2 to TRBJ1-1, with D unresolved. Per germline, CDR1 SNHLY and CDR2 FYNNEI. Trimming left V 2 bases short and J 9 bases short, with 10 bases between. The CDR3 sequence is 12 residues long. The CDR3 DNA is TGTGCCAGCAGTGAAAGAAGTCCCCAAGCTTTCTTT. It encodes CASSERSPQAFF.

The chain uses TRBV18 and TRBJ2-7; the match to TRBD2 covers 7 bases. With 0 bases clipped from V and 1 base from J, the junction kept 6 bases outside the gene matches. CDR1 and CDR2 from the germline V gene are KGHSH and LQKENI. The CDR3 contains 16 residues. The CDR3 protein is CASSPPIASGSYEQYF. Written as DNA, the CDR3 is TGTGCCAGCTCACCACCGATCGCTAGCGGATCCTACGAGCAGTACTTC.